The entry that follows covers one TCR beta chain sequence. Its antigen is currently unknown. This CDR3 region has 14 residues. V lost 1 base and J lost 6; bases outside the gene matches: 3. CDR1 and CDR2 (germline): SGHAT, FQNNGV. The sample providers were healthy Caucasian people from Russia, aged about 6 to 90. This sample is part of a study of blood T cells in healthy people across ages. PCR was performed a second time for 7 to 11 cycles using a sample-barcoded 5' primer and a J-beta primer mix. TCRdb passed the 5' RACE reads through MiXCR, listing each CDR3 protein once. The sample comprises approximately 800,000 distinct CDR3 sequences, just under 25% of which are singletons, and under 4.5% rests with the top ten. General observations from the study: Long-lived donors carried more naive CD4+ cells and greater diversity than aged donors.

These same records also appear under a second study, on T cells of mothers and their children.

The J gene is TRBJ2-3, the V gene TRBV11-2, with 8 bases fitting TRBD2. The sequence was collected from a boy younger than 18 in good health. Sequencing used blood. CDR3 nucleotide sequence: TGTGCCAGCAGCTTAGTAGCGGGGTTGGATACGCAGTATTTT. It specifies CASSLVAGLDTQYF.